These T cell receptor beta chains were read from a single sample in a study of shared clonotypes between healthy human individuals. The protocol was immunoSEQ multiplex PCR, while the TCRdb copy is restricted to in-frame clones and leaves out a portion. The profile shows roughly 2.2 million clones, over 90% of them singletons. Input material: naive CD4+ T cells from PBMCs. The origin of the receptors is a man aged 18 to 30 in good health. Some clones in this sample may be carry-over from other donors' samples. Each CDR3 is given with its conserved first and last residue. A D gene is named only where the DNA matches it firmly. Expanded clones are given a class, and other clones once, few, many or no size at all.

clone_size: -
d_call: TRBD2
cdr3_length: 17
v_call: TRBV7-2
j_call: TRBJ2-5
cdr3_aa: CASSLVGTSGLQETQYF
cdr3_nt: TGTGCCAGCAGCTTAGTAGGGACTAGCGGGCTACAAGAGACCCAGTACTTC

clone_size: -
d_call: -
cdr3_length: 17
v_call: TRBV4-1
j_call: TRBJ1-5
cdr3_aa: CASSQDSPRPPGQPQHF
cdr3_nt: TGCGCCAGCAGCCAAGACTCTCCCAGACCCCCGGGTCAGCCCCAGCATTTT

clone_size: -
d_call: TRBD2
cdr3_length: 19
v_call: TRBV7-9
j_call: TRBJ2-1
cdr3_aa: CASSPLGTSAGERWDEQFF
cdr3_nt: TGTGCCAGCAGCCCCCTCGGGACTAGCGCCGGGGAGCGGTGGGATGAGCAGTTCTTC

clone_size: -
d_call: TRBD1
cdr3_length: 16
v_call: TRBV5-1
j_call: TRBJ1-4
cdr3_aa: CASSFSGGLTNEKLFF
cdr3_nt: TGCGCCAGCAGTTTTTCAGGGGGCTTAACTAATGAAAAACTGTTTTTT

clone_size: -
d_call: TRBD1
cdr3_length: 14
v_call: TRBV5-6
j_call: TRBJ1-1
cdr3_aa: CASRPQGMITEAFF
cdr3_nt: TGTGCCAGCAGACCACAGGGGATGATCACTGAAGCTTTCTTT

clone_size: -
d_call: TRBD1
cdr3_length: 16
v_call: TRBV11-2
j_call: TRBJ2-7
cdr3_aa: CASSGRTGRYSYEQYF
cdr3_nt: TGTGCCAGCAGCGGGCGGACAGGGCGCTACTCCTACGAGCAGTACTTC

clone_size: -
d_call: -
cdr3_length: 15
v_call: TRBV6-4
j_call: TRBJ2-3
cdr3_aa: CASSSSGRNTDTQYF
cdr3_nt: TGTGCCAGCAGTAGTTCCGGGAGAAACACAGATACGCAGTATTTT

clone_size: -
d_call: TRBD1
cdr3_length: 13
v_call: TRBV11-2
j_call: TRBJ1-1
cdr3_aa: CASTDRGNTEAFF
cdr3_nt: TGTGCCAGCACCGACAGGGGGAACACTGAAGCTTTCTTT

clone_size: -
d_call: TRBD2
cdr3_length: 16
v_call: TRBV5-5
j_call: TRBJ2-1
cdr3_aa: CASSLAPSGKNNEQFF
cdr3_nt: TGTGCCAGCAGCTTGGCCCCTAGCGGGAAAAATAATGAGCAGTTCTTC

clone_size: few
d_call: -
cdr3_length: 12
v_call: TRBV5-4
j_call: TRBJ1-1
cdr3_aa: CASSLAMSEAFF
cdr3_nt: TGTGCCAGCAGTCTGGCCATGTCTGAAGCTTTCTTT

clone_size: -
d_call: TRBD2
cdr3_length: 19
v_call: TRBV7-2
j_call: TRBJ2-2
cdr3_aa: CASSLYSLAGISNTGELFF
cdr3_nt: TGTGCCAGCAGCTTATACTCACTAGCGGGGATCTCGAACACCGGGGAGCTGTTTTTT

clone_size: -
d_call: TRBD2
cdr3_length: 15
v_call: TRBV5-1
j_call: TRBJ2-1
cdr3_aa: CASSFGLAGNNEQFF
cdr3_nt: TGCGCCAGCAGCTTCGGACTAGCGGGTAACAATGAGCAGTTCTTC

clone_size: few
d_call: TRBD1
cdr3_length: 14
v_call: TRBV25-1
j_call: TRBJ1-5
cdr3_aa: CASSDGRGDQPQHF
cdr3_nt: TGTGCCAGCAGTGATGGCAGGGGGGATCAGCCCCAGCATTTT